The TCR beta chain described here comes from a study of T cell responses to AZD1222 COVID-19 vaccine. Overall study results and limits: The repertoires were collected only after the peak T cell response.

Assay used: immunoSEQ multiplex PCR; TCRdb lists only in-frame clones, some missing. This table has 120,000 to 150,000 clones, 85% to 90% appearing once. About this clone: Its cognate antigen is unknown.

Second doses that came at about 4 or about 12 weeks were put together. The receptor was isolated from an adult who received the AZD1222 COVID-19 vaccine. The sequenced sample was peripheral blood, obtained 28 days after the second AZD1222 dose.

The CDR3 DNA follows: TGTGCCAGCTCACTGCTAGGTGAGGGGGCCTACGAGCAGTACTTC. It is translated as CASSLLGEGAYEQYF. The chain employs TRBV18 and TRBJ2-7; TRBD1 might be the D (6 bases). V dropped 4 bases and J dropped 2 bases, with 15 bases sitting between them. CDR1 is KGHSH and CDR2 is LQKENI in the germline V gene. This CDR3 contains 15 residues.